This TCR beta chain was observed in a study of CD8+ T cells in alopecia areata. Overall study context: It was oral tofacitinib, at 5 to 10 mg twice daily, that treated patients received.

The CDR3 runs 12 residues. The V gene lost 2 bases and the J gene lost 7 bases, with 8 bases spanning the gap. The germline gives CDR1 MNHNY, CDR2 SVGAGI (reference sequence). The authors extracted RNA and reverse transcribed it into cDNA as the sequencing template. TCRdb's table, derived via immunoSEQ multiplex PCR, lists solely in-frame clones and lacks some. The data hold under 95,000 clones, with 70% to 80% observed a single time. As for treatment: oral pan-JAK inhibitor, 5-10 mg twice daily. As part of sample collection, lesional scalp punch biopsies and peripheral blood were taken from alopecia areata patients. The sorting of PBMCs gave CD4+ and CD8+ T cells.

Sequencing was performed on CD8+ T cells sorted from blood, taken at week 44, from a patient treated with tofacitinib. This chain uses TRBV6-6 with TRBJ1-1; D gene ambiguous. The TCR comes from a human donor with alopecia areata. CDR3 in amino acids: CASSYPDVEAFF. The CDR3 DNA reads as TGTGCCAGCAGTTACCCGGACGTTGAAGCTTTCTTT.